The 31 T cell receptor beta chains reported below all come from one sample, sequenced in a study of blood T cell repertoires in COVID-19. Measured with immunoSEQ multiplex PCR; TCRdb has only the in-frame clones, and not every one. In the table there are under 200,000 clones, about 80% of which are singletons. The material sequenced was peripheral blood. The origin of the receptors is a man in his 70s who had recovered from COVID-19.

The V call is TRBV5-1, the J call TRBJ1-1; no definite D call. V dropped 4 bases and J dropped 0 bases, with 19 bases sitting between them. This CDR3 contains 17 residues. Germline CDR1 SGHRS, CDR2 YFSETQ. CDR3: CASSPVGIRNLNTEAFF. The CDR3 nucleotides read TGCGCCAGCAGCCCTGTCGGGATCCGAAATTTGAACACTGAAGCTTTCTTT.

Written as DNA, the CDR3 is TGCGCCAGCAGCTTGGAGGCAGGTGGGACCGGGGAGCTGTTTTTT. Its protein is CASSLEAGGTGELFF. This sequence joins TRBV5-1 and TRBJ2-2; D is unclear. There are 15 residues in the CDR3. Germline V gives CDR1 SGHRS, CDR2 YFSETQ. V was cut by 0 bases and J by 5 bases, with 11 bases left in between.

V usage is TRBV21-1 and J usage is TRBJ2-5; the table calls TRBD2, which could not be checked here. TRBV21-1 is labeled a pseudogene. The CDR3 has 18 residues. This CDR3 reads CASSKGTSGRQRQETQYF. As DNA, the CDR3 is TGTGCCAGCAGCAAAGGGACTAGCGGGAGGCAGCGCCAAGAGACCCAGTACTTC.

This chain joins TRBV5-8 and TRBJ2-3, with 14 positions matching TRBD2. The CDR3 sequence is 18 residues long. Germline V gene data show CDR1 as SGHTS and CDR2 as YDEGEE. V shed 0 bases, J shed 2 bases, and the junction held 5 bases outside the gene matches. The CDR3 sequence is CASSLGLAGGPNTDTQYF. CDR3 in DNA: TGTGCCAGCAGCTTGGGACTAGCGGGAGGGCCTAACACAGATACGCAGTATTTT.

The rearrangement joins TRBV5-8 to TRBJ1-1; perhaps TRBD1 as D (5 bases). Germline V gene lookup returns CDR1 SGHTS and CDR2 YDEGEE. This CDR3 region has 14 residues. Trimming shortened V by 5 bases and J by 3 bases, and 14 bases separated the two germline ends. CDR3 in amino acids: CASSRATGDTEAFF. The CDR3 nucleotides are TGTGCCAGCAGTAGGGCGACGGGGGACACTGAAGCTTTCTTT.

Here the CDR3 reads CASSFEGPYEQYF. DNA for the CDR3: TGTGCCAGCAGTTTCGAGGGCCCGTACGAGCAGTACTTC. This rearrangement joins TRBV12-3 or TRBV12-4 to TRBJ2-7, with D perhaps matching TRBD2 (5 bases). V lost 3 bases and J lost 4, with 10 bases in between. The CDR3 is 13 amino acids.

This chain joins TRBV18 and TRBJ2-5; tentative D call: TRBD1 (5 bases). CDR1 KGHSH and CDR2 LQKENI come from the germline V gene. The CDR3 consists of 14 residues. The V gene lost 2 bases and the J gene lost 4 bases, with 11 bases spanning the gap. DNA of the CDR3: TGTGCCAGCTCACCAGAGACAGCAGGAGAGACCCAGTACTTC. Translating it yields CASSPETAGETQYF.

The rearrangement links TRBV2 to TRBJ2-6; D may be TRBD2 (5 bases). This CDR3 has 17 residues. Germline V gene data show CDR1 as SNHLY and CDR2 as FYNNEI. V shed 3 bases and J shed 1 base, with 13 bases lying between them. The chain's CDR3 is CASSEAGGSSGANVLTF. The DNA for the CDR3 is TGTGCCAGCAGTGAGGCGGGCGGGTCTTCTGGGGCCAACGTCCTGACTTTC.

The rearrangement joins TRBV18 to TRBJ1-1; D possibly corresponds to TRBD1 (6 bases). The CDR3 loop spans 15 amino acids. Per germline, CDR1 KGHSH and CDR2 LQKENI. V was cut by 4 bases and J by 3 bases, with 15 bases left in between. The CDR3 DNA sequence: TGTGCCAGCTCACACAGGACAGTTTTACACACTGAAGCTTTCTTT. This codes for CASSHRTVLHTEAFF.

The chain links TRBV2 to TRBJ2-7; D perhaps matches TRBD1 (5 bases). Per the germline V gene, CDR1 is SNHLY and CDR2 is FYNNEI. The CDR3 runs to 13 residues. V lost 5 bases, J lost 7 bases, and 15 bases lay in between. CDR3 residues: CASSTRVVGEQYF. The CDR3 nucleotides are TGTGCCAGCAGTACCAGGGTAGTCGGGGAGCAGTACTTC. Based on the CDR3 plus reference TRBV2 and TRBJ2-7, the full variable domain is EPEVTQTPSHQVTQMGQEVILRCVPISNHLYFYWYRQILGQKVEFLVSFYNNEISEKSEIFDDQFSVERPDGSNFTLKIRSTKLEDSAMYFCASSTRVVGEQYFGPGTRLTVT.

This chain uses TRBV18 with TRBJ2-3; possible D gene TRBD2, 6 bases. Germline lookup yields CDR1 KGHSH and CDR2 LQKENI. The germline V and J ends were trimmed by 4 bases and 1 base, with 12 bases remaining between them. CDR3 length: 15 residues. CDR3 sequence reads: CASSLVGGGTDTQYF. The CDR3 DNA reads TGTGCCAGCTCACTGGTAGGAGGGGGCACAGATACGCAGTATTTT.

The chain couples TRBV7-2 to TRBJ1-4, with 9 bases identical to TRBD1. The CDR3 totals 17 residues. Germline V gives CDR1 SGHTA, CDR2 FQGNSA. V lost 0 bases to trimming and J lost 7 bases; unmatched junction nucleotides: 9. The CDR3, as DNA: TGTGCCAGCAGCTTAGCGCTGGGACAGGGCGGTGGTGAAAAACTGTTTTTT. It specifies CASSLALGQGGGEKLFF.

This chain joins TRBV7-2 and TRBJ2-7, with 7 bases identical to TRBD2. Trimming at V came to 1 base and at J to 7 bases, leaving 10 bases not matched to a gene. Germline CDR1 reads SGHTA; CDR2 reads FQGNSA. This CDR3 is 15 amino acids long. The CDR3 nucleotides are TGTGCCAGCAGCTTAGGCGGGGGTTCAATGTTAGAGCAGTACTTC. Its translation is CASSLGGGSMLEQYF.

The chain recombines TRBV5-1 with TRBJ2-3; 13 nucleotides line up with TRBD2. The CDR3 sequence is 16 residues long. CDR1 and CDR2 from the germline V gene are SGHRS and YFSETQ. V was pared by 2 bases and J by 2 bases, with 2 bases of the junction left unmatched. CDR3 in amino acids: CASSFGLAGDTDTQYF. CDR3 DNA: TGCGCCAGCAGCTTCGGACTAGCGGGGGACACAGATACGCAGTATTTT.

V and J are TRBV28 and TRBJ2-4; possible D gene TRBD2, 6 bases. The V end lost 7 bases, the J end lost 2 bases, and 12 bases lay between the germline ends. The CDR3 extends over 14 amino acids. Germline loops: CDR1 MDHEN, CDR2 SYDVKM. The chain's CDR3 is CASTTGGPKNIQYF. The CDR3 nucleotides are TGTGCCAGCACAACCGGGGGACCCAAAAACATTCAGTACTTC.

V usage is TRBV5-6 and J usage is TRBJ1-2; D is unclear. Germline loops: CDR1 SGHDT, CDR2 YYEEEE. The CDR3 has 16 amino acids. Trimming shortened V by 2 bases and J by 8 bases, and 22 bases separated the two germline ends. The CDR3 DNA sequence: TGTGCCAGCAGCTTCCGGTCAGCGTATTTCTCTCGCGGCTACACCTTC. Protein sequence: CASSFRSAYFSRGYTF.

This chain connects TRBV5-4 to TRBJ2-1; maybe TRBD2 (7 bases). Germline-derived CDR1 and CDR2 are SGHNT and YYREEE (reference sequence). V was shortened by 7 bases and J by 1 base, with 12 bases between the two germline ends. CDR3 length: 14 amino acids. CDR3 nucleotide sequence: TGTGCCAGCGGGAGCGGGACATCCTACAATGAGCAGTTCTTC. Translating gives CASGSGTSYNEQFF.

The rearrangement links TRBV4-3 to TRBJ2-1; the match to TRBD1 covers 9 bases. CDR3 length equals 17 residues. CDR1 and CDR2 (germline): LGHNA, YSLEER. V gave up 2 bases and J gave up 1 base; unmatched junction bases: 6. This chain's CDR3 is CASSQIHGTGSYNEQFF. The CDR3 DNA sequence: TGCGCCAGCAGCCAAATCCACGGGACAGGGTCCTACAATGAGCAGTTCTTC.

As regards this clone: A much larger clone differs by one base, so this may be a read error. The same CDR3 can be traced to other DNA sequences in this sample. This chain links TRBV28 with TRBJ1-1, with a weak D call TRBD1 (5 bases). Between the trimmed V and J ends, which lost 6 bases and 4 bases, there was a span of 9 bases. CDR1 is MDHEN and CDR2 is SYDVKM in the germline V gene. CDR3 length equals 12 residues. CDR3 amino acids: CASRAGSTEAFF. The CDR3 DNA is TGTGCCAGCAGGGCAGGGTCCACTGAAGCTTTCTTT.

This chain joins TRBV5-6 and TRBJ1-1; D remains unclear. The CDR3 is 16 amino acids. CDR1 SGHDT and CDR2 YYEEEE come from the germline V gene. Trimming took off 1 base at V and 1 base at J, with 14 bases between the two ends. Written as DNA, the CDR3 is TGTGCCAGCAGCTTGCCTACGACAATGGCGAACACTGAAGCTTTCTTT. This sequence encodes CASSLPTTMANTEAFF.

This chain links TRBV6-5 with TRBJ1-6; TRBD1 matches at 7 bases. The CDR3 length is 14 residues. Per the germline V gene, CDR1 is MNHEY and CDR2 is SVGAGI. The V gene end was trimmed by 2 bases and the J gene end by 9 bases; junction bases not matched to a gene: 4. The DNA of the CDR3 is TGTGCCAGCAGTTACCTACAGGGGTCTTCACCCCTCCACTTT. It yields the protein CASSYLQGSSPLHF.

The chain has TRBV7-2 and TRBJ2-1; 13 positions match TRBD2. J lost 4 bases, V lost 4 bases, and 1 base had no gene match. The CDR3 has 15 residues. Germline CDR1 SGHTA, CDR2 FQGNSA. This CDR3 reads CASSSGLAGYNEQFF. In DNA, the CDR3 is TGTGCCAGCAGCTCGGGACTAGCGGGGTACAATGAGCAGTTCTTC.

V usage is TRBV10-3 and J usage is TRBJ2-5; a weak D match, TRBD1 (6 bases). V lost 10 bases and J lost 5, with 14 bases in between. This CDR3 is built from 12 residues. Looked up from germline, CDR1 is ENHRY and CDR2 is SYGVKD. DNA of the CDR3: TGTGCCACGTGGACAGCCGTGGAGACCCAGTACTTC. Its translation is CATWTAVETQYF.

The CDR3 region has the DNA TGTGCCAGCAGTTCTCTCGATCAGCCCCAGCATTTT. Protein sequence: CASSSLDQPQHF. The chain carries TRBV12-3 or TRBV12-4 and TRBJ1-5; D gene unclear. V lost 4 bases to trimming and J lost 5 bases, with 6 bases between them. The CDR3 extends over 12 amino acids.

This chain's CDR3 is CSVSPGLAARSSYNEQFF. The CDR3 region has the DNA TGCAGCGTCTCACCGGGACTAGCGGCAAGAAGCTCCTACAATGAGCAGTTCTTC. The chain couples TRBV29-1 to TRBJ2-1; 11 nucleotides align to TRBD2. CDR1 and CDR2 (germline): SQVTM, ANQGSEA. The CDR3 sequence is 18 residues long. V gave up 6 bases and J gave up 0 bases; unmatched junction bases: 13.

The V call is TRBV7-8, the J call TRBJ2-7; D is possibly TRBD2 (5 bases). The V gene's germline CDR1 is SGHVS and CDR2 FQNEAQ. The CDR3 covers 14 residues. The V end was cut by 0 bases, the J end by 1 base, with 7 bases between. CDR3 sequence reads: CASSLAERSYEQYF. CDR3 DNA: TGTGCCAGCAGCTTAGCTGAGCGGTCCTACGAGCAGTACTTC.

The CDR3 DNA follows: TGCGCCAGCAGCGGCGCCGGGACAGGGGAATCTTCCTCTGGAAACACCATATATTTT. Translating gives CASSGAGTGESSSGNTIYF. The chain couples TRBV5-1 to TRBJ1-3, with 10 bases matching TRBD1. The CDR3 sequence is 19 residues long. Losses at the gene ends were 4 bases for V and 0 bases for J; bases not matched to a gene: 13. Germline assignment: CDR1 SGHRS and CDR2 YFSETQ.

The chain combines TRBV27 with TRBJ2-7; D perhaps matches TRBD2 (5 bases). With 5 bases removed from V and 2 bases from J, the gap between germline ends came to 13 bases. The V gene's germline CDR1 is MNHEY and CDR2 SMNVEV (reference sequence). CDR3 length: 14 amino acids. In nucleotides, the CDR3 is TGTGCCAGCAGTCTCGGAGAGGGAACCTACGAGCAGTACTTC. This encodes CASSLGEGTYEQYF.

The CDR3 nucleotides are TGTGCCAGCAGTCTGAGGGTCGTCAATCAGCCCCAGCATTTT. This codes for CASSLRVVNQPQHF. The V gene is TRBV28, the J gene TRBJ1-5; D remains ambiguous. Germline V gene data show CDR1 as MDHEN and CDR2 as SYDVKM. V lost 5 bases, J lost 3 bases, and 11 bases lay in between. The CDR3 totals 14 residues. Together with reference TRBV28 and TRBJ1-5, the CDR3 gives the full variable domain: DVKVTQSSRYLVKRTGEKVFLECVQDMDHENMFWYRQDPGLGLRLIYFSYDVKMKEKGDIPEGYSVSREKKERFSLILESASTNQTSMYLCASSLRVVNQPQHFGDGTRLSIL.

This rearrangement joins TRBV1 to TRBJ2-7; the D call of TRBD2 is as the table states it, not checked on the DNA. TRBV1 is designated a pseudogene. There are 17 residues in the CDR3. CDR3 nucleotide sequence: TGCACCAGCAGCCAAAATATAGACTGCCTGAATTACTACGAGCAGTACTTC. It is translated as CTSSQNIDCLNYYEQYF.

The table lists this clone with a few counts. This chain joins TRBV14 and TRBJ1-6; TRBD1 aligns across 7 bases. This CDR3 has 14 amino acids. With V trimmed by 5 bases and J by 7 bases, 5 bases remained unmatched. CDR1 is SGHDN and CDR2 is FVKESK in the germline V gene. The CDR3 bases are TGTGCCAGCAGCTCGGGACAGAGGAATTCACCCCTCCACTTT. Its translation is CASSSGQRNSPLHF.